Included here is one T cell receptor beta chain sequence, with context. Its target is not known. This record comes from a study of cytomegalovirus exposure and HLA in healthy donors. Study-wide results and limits: Being productive about 90% or about 30% of the time was typical of most TCR beta V segments in an earlier analysis. Most observed TCR sequences were rare, whereas some public TCRs were detected in many donors.

V dropped 7 bases and J dropped 4 bases, with 10 bases sitting between them. This CDR3 comprises 11 residues. Germline V CDR1 and CDR2: SQVTM, ANQGSEA. Researchers ran the PCR with 60 Vbeta and 13 Jbeta primers. Here immunoSEQ multiplex PCR was the method, and the copy in TCRdb shows in-frame clones only, minus some. Of about 160,000 clones listed, 75% to 85% were seen once; the top ten hold roughly 10%. V usage is TRBV29-1 and J usage is TRBJ1-2; D not resolved. This receptor was taken from a man aged 50-60 years in good health and CMV-seropositive. Sample: PBMCs. CDR3 sequence: CSGMGSYGYTF. The CDR3, as DNA: TGCAGCGGGATGGGCTCCTATGGCTACACCTTC. Based on the CDR3 plus reference TRBV29-1 and TRBJ1-2, the full variable domain is SAVISQKPSRDICQRGTSLTIQCQVDSQVTMMFWYRQQPGQSLTLIATANQGSEATYESGFVIDKFPISRPNLTFSTLTVSNMSPEDSSIYLCSGMGSYGYTFGSGTRLTVV.